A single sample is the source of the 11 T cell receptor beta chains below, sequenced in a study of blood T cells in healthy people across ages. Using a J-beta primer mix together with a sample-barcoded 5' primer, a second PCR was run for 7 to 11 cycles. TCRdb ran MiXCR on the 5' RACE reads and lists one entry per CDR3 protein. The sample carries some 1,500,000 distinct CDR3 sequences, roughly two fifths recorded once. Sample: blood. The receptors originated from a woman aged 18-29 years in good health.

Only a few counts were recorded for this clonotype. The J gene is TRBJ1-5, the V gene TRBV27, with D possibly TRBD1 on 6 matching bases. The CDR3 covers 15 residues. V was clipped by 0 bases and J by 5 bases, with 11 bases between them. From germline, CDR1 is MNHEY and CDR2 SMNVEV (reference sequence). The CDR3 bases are TGTGCCAGCAGTTTATCCGCAGGACAGCATCAGCCCCAGCATTTT. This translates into CASSLSAGQHQPQHF.

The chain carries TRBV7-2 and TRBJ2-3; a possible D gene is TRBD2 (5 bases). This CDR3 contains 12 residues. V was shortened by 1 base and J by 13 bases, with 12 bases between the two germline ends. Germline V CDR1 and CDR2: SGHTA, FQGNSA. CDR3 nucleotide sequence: TGTGCCAGCAGCTTAGTGGGTGGAGGAAAGTATTTT. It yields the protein CASSLVGGGKYF.

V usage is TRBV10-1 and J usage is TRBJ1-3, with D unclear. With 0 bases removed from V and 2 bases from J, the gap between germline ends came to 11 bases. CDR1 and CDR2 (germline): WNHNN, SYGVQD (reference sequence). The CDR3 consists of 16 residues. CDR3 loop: CASSESIAAPGNTIYF. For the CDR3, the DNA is TGCGCCAGCAGTGAGTCGATTGCGGCCCCTGGAAACACCATATATTTT.

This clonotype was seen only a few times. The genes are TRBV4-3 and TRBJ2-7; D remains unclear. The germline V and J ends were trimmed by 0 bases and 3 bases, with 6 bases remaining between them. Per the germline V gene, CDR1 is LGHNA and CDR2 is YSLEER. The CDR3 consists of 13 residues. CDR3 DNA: TGCGCCAGCAGCCAAGAAAACAGCTACGAGCAGTACTTC. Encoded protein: CASSQENSYEQYF.

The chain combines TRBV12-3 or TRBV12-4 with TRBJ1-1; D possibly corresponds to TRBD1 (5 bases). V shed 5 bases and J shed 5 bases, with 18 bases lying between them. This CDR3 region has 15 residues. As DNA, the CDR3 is TGTGCCAGCAGTCCGGACCGGGGGGGGAAGACTGAAGCTTTCTTT. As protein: CASSPDRGGKTEAFF.

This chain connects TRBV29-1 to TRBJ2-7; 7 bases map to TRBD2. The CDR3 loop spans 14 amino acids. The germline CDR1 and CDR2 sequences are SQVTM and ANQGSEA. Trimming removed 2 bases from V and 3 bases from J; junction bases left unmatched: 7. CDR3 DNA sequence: TGCAGCGTTGAACTGCGGGAGCCAAGCTACGAGCAGTACTTC. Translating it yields CSVELREPSYEQYF.

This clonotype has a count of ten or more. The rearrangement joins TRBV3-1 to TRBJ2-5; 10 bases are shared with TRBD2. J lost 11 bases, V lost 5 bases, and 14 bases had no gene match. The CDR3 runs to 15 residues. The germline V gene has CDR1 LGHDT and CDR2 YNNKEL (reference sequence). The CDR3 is CASSSHSGLAELQYF. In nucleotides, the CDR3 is TGTGCCAGCAGCTCCCACTCCGGACTAGCGGAATTACAGTACTTC.

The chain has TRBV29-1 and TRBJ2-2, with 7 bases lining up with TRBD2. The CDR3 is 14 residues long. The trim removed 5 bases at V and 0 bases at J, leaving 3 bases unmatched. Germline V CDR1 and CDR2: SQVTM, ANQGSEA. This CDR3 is CSVLLAPNTGELFF. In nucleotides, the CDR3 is TGCAGCGTTCTACTAGCGCCGAACACCGGGGAGCTGTTTTTT.

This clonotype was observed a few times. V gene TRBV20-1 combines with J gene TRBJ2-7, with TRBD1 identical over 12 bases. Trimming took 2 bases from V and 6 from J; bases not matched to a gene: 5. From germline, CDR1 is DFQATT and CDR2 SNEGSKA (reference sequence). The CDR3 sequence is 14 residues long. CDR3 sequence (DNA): TGCAGTGCTAGAACGGGACAGGGGGCTAGCGAGCAGTACTTC. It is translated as CSARTGQGASEQYF.

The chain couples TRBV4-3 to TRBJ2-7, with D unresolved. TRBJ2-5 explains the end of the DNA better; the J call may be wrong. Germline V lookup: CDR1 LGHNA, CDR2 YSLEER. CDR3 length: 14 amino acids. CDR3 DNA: TGCGCCAGCAGCCAAGACCTTAGCTGGGAGACCCAGTACTTC. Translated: CASSQDLSWETQYF.

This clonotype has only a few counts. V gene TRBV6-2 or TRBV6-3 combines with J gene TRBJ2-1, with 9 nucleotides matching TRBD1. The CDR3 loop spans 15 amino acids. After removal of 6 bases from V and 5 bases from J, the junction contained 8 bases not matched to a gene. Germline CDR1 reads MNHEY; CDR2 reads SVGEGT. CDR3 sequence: CASSYRDRVNNEQFF. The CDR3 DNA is TGTGCCAGCAGCTACCGGGACAGGGTCAACAATGAGCAGTTCTTC.